This entry features one TCR beta chain sequence. The target antigen is unknown. The sample is drawn from a study of memory CD4+ T cells and cytomegalovirus serostatus. Study overall: Healthy Belgian adult donors included about nine CMV-positive and 24 CMV-negative people. The study's findings and limits: A US-trained random forest predicted CMV serostatus with median AUC around 0.9. Suggested: most of the CMV-linked TCR signature lies in CD4+ memory cells. Of under 200 reported CMV TCRbeta sequences, under 80 were found in memory CD4+ repertoires.

The sort gate was single viable CD3+CD4+CD8-CD45RO+ cells for memory CD4+ T cells. Using immunoSEQ multiplex PCR, the repertoire was profiled, and TCRdb retains in-frame clones only, with some absent. Here the sample spans about 92,000 clones, 80% being singletons. Sequenced input: memory CD4+ T cells from blood. The sequence was obtained from an adult in good health and CMV-seropositive.

The CDR3 loop is CASSYSVGTEAFF. In DNA form, the CDR3 reads TGTGCCAGCAGTTACTCTGTTGGGACTGAAGCTTTCTTT. The chain has TRBV6-7 and TRBJ1-1; D remains ambiguous. TRBV6-7 is an open reading frame, and its role is uncertain. The ends were cut back, 0 bases at V and 5 bases at J, with 7 bases in the middle. The CDR3 runs to 13 residues.